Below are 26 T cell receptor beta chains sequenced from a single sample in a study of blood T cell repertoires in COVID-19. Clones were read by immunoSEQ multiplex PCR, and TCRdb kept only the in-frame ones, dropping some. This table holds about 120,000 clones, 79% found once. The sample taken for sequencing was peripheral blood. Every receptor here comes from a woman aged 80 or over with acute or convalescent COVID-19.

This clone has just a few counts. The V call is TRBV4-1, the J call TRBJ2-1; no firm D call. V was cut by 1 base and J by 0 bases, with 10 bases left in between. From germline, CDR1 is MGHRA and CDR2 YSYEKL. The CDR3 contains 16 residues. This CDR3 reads CASSQVNIVSYNEQFF. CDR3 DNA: TGCGCCAGCAGCCAAGTCAACATTGTCTCCTACAATGAGCAGTTCTTC.

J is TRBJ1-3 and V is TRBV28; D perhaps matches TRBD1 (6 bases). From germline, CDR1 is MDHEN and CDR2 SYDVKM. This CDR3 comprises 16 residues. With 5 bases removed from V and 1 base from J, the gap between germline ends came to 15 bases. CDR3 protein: CASSPPGARSGNTIYF. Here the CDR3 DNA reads TGTGCCAGCAGTCCCCCAGGGGCGCGTTCTGGAAACACCATATATTTT.

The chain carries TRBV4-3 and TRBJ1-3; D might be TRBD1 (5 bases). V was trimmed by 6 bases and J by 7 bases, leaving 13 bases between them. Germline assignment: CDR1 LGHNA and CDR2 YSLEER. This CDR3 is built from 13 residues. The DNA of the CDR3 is TGCGCCAGCAGTCAGGGACTGCTGAACACCATATATTTT. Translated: CASSQGLLNTIYF.

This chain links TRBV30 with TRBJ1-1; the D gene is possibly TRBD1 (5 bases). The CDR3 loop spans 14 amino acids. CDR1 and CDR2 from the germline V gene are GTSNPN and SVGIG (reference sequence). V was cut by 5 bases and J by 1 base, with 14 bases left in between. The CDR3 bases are TGTGCCTGGGCCCTGGGAGGGGCGAACACTGAAGCTTTCTTT. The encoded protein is CAWALGGANTEAFF.

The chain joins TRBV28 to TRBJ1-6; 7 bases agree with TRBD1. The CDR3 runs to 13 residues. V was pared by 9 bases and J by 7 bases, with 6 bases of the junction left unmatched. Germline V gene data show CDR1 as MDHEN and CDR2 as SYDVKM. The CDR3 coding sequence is TGTGCCAGTCACAGGGGCGGCAATTCACCCCTCCACTTT. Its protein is CASHRGGNSPLHF.

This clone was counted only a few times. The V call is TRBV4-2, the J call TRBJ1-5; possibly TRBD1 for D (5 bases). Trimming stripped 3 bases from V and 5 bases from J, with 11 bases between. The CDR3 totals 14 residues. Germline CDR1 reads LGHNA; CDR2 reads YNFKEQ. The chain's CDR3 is CASSQGGYDQPQHF. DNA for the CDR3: TGTGCCAGCAGCCAGGGGGGATACGATCAGCCCCAGCATTTT.

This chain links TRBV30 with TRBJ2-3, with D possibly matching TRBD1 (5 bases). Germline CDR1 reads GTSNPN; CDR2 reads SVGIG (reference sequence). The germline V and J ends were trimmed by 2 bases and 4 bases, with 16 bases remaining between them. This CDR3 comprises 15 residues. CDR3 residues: CAWSILRVRADTQYF. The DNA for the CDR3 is TGTGCCTGGAGTATCCTCAGGGTTAGGGCAGATACGCAGTATTTT.

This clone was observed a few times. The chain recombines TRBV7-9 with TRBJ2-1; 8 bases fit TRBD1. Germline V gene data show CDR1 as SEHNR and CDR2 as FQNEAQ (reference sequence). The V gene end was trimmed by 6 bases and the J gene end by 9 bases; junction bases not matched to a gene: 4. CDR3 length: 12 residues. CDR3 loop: CASSRGTGEQFF. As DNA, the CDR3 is TGTGCCAGCAGTCGAGGGACAGGTGAGCAGTTCTTC. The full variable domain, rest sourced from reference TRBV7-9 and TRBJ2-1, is DTGVSQNPRHKITKRGQNVTFRCDPISEHNRLYWYRQTLGQGPEFLTYFQNEAQLEKSRLLSDRFSAERPKGSFSTLEIQRTEQGDSAMYLCASSRGTGEQFFGPGTRLTVL.

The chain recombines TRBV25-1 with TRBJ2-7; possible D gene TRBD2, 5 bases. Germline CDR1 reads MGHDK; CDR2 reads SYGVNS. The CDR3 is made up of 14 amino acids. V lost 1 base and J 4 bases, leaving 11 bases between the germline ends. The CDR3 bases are TGTGCCAGCAGTGAATTTGGTGGGAGTTACGAGCAGTACTTC. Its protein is CASSEFGGSYEQYF.

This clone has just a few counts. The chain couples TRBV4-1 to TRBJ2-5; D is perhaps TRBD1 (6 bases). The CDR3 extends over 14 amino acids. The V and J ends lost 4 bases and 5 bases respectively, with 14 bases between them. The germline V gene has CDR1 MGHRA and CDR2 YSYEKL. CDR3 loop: CASSLTGLGETQYF. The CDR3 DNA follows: TGCGCCAGCAGCCTCACAGGGCTCGGGGAGACCCAGTACTTC.

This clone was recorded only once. For the CDR3, the DNA is TGTGCCAGCAGCTCGAGGACAGGTTCGGCGGACGAGCAGTACTTC. It translates to CASSSRTGSADEQYF. The gene calls are TRBV5-6 and TRBJ2-7, with 7 bases aligning to TRBD1. Germline V lookup: CDR1 SGHDT, CDR2 YYEEEE. Trimming at V came to 3 bases and at J to 5 bases, leaving 11 bases not matched to a gene. The CDR3 consists of 15 residues.

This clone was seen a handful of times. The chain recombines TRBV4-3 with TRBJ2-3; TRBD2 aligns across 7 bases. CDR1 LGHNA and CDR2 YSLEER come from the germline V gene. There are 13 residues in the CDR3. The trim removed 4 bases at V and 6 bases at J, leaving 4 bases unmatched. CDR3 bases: TGCGCCAGCAGCCGCAGGGAGGGGGATACGCAGTATTTT. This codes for CASSRREGDTQYF.

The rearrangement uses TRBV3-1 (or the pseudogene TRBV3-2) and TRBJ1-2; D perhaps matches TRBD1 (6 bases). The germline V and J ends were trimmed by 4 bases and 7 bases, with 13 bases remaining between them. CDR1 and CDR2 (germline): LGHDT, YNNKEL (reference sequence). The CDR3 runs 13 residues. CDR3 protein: CASSPWEQGGYTF. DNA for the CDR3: TGTGCCAGCAGCCCCTGGGAACAGGGTGGCTACACCTTC.

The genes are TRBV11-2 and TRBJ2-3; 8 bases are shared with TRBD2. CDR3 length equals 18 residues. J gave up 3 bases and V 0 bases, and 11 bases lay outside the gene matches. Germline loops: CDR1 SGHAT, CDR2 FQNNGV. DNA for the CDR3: TGTGCCAGCAGCTTAGATCGGGGCGGGAGGTTGCATACAGATACGCAGTATTTT. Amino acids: CASSLDRGGRLHTDTQYF.

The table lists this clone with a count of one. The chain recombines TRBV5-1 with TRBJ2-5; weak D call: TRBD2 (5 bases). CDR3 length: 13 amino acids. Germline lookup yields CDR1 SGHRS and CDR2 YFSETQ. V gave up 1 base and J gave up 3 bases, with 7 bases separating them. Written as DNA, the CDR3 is TGCGCCAGCAGCTTGACCGGGAAAGAGACCCAGTACTTC. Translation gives CASSLTGKETQYF.

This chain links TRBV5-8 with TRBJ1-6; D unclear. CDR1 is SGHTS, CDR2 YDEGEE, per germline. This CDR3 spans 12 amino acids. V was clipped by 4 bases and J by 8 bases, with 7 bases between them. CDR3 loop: CASSEGYSPLHF. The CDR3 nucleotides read TGTGCCAGCAGCGAGGGATATTCACCCCTCCACTTT.

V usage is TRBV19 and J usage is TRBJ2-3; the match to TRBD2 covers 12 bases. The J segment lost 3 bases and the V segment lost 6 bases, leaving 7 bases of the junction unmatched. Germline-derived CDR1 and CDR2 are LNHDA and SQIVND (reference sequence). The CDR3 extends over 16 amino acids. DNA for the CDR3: TGTGCCAGTAGGGACGCTCTAGCGGGGGGGACAGATACGCAGTATTTT. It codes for CASRDALAGGTDTQYF.

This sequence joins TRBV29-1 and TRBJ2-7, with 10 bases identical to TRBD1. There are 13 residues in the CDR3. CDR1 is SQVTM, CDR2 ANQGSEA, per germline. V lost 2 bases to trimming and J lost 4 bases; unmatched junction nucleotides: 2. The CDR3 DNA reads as TGCAGCGTTGAAAGGGACAGGGGTTACGAGCAGTACTTC. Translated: CSVERDRGYEQYF.

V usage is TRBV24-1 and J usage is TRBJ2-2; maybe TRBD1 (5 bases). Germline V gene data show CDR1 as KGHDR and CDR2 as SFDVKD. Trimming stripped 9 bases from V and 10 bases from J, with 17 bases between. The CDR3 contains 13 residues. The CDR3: CATSLGHPKELFF. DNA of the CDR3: TGTGCCACCTCTCTCGGACACCCGAAGGAGCTGTTTTTT.

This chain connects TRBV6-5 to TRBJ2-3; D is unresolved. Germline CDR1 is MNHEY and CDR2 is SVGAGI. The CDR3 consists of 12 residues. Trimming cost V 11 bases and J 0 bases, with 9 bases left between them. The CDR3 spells CAAGDSTDTQYF. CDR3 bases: TGTGCCGCCGGAGATAGCACAGATACGCAGTATTTT.

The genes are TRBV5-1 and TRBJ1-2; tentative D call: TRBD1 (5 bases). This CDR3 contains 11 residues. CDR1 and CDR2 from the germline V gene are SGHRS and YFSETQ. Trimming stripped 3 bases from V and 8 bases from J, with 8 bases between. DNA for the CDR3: TGCGCCAGCAGCTCGACAGTGGGCTACACCTTC. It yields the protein CASSSTVGYTF.

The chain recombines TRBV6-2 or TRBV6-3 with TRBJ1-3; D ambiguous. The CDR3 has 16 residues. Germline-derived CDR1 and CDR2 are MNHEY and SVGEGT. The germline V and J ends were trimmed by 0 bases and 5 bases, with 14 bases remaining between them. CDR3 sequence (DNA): TGTGCCAGCAGTTACTCCTCCGTGGGAGGGAGAAACACCATATATTTT. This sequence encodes CASSYSSVGGRNTIYF.

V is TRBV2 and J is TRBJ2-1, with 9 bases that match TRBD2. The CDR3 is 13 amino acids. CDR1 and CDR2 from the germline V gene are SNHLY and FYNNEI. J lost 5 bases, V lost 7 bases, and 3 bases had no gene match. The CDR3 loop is CASKREVNNEQFF. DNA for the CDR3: TGTGCCAGCAAGCGGGAGGTGAACAATGAGCAGTTCTTC.

The CDR3 protein is CASTRLAGTYNEQFF. As DNA, the CDR3 is TGTGCCAGCACGAGGTTAGCCGGGACATACAATGAGCAGTTCTTC. V gene TRBV25-1 combines with J gene TRBJ2-1; a weak D match, TRBD1 (6 bases). This CDR3 contains 15 residues. CDR1 and CDR2 from the germline V gene are MGHDK and SYGVNS. The ends were cut back, 7 bases at V and 4 bases at J, with 17 bases in the middle. Combining the CDR3 with reference TRBV25-1 and TRBJ2-1 gives the whole variable domain EADIYQTPRYLVIGTGKKITLECSQTMGHDKMYWYQQDPGMELHLIHYSYGVNSTEKGDLSSESTVSRIRTEHFPLTLESARPSHTSQYLCASTRLAGTYNEQFFGPGTRLTVL.

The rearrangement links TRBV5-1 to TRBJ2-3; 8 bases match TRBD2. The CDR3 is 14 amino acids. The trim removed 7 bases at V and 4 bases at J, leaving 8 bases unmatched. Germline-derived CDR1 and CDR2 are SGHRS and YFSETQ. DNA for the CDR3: TGCGCCAGCTGGGGAGGCGGGGGGCCAGATACGCAGTATTTT. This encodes CASWGGGGPDTQYF.

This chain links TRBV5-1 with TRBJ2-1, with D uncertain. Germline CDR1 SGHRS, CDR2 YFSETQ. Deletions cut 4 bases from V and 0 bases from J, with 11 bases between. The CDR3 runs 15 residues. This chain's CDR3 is CASSPDPSSYNEQFF. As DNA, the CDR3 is TGCGCCAGCAGCCCTGACCCTAGCTCCTACAATGAGCAGTTCTTC.